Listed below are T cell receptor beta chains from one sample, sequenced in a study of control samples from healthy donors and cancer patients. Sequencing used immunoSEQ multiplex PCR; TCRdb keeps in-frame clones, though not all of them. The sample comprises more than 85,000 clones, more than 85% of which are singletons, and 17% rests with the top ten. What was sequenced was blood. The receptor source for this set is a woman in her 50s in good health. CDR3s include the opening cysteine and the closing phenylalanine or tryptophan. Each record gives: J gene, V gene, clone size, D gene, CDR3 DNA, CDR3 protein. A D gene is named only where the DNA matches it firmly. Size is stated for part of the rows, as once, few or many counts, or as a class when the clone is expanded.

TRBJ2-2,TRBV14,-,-,TGTGCCAGCAGGGACAAAGTCCGGCCCGGCACCGGGGAGCTGTTTTTT,CASRDKVRPGTGELFF
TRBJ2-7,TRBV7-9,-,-,TGTGCCAGCAAGGACGATGGACACTCCTACGAGCAGTACTTC,CASKDDGHSYEQYF
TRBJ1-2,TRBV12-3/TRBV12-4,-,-,TGTGCCAGCAGGGAGACAGCTTACTATGGCTACACCTTC,CASRETAYYGYTF
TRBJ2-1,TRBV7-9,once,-,TGTGCCAGCAGCATTAAATGGAATGAGCAGTTCTTC,CASSIKWNEQFF
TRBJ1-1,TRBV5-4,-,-,TGTGCCAGCAGCATCGACAGTGAAGCTTTCTTT,CASSIDSEAFF
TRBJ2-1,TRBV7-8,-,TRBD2,TGTGCCAGCAGCCCACCTAGCGGGGGGAGCAATGAGCAGTTCTTC,CASSPPSGGSNEQFF
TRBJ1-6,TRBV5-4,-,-,TGTGCCAGCAGCAACCGGGACCCGGGGAGTTCACCCCTCCACTTT,CASSNRDPGSSPLHF
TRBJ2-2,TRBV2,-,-,TGTGCCAGCATTGGGGGGGGCGGCGGGGAGCTGTTTTTT,CASIGGGGGELFF
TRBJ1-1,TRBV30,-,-,TGTGCCTGGAGAGGCAGTTGGGACACTGAAGCTTTCTTT,CAWRGSWDTEAFF
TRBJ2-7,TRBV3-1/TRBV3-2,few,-,TGTGCCAGCCACGGGGGAGGCGAGCAGTACTTC,CASHGGGEQYF
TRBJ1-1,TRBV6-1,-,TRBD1,TGTGCCAGCAGTGAAGCGGGGACAGGGAGCACTGAAGCTTTCTTT,CASSEAGTGSTEAFF
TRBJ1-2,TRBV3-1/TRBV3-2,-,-,TGTGCCAGCAGCCAAGATCCACGGACTGACTATGGCTACACCTTC,CASSQDPRTDYGYTF
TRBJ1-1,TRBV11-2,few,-,TGTGCCAGCAGCCGGAGTCGAAGCACTGAAGCTTTCTTT,CASSRSRSTEAFF
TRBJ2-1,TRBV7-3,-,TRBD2,TGTGCCAGCAGCTTACTGACTAGCGGGTCAGATGAGCAGTTCTTC,CASSLLTSGSDEQFF
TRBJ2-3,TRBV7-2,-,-,TGTGCCAGCAGCTTAGCAGATACGCAGTATTTT,CASSLADTQYF
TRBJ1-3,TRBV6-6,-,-,TGTGCCAGCAGTCCCACAGGGATCGGCGGAAACACCATATATTTT,CASSPTGIGGNTIYF
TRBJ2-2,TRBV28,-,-,TGTGCCAGCAGTTTATTACGGAACACCGGGGAGCTGTTTTTT,CASSLLRNTGELFF
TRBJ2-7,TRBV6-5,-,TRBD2,TGTGCCAGCAGCCTAATCGGACTAGCGGTTGGTGAGCAGTACTTC,CASSLIGLAVGEQYF
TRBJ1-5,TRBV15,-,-,TGTGCCACCAGCAGAGAGACGAGCAATCAGCCCCAGCATTTT,CATSRETSNQPQHF
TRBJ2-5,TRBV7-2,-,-,TGTGCCAGCAGCTCCAGACAGGGAGGAGAGACCCAGTACTTC,CASSSRQGGETQYF
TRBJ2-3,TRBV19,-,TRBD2,TGTGCCAGTAGGAGCGGGGGGGCGAAAGATACGCAGTATTTT,CASRSGGAKDTQYF
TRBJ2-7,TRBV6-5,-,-,TGTGCCAGCAGCCCCGGTCGTTTCTCCTACGAGCAGTACTTC,CASSPGRFSYEQYF
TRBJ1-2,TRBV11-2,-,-,TGTGCCAGCAGCAGGGGCGGAAAAGCCTATTGCACCTTC,CASSRGGKAYCTF
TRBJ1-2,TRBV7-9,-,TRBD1,TGTGCCAGCAGCCCGAGGACAGGGGAGGATGGCTACACCTTC,CASSPRTGEDGYTF
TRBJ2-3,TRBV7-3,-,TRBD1,TGTGCCAGCAGCTTACAGGGGGCTAGCACAGATACGCAGTATTTT,CASSLQGASTDTQYF
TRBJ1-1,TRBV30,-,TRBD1,TGTGCCCGGAACTCCGGACAGGGGAACACTGAAGCTTTCTTT,CARNSGQGNTEAFF
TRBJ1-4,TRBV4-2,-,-,TGTGCCAGCAGCCAAACCGACCGTGCAACTAATGAAAAACTGTTTTTT,CASSQTDRATNEKLFF
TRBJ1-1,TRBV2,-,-,TGTGCCAGCAAGCCAGGGAGAATGAACACTGAAGCTTTCTTT,CASKPGRMNTEAFF
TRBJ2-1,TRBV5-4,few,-,TGTGCCAGCAGCTTGGACAGACGGGACTACAATGAGCAGTTCTTC,CASSLDRRDYNEQFF
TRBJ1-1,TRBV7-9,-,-,TGTGCCAGCAGCTTAGTCGGGACGGTTGGTATGGGAGCTTTCTTT,CASSLVGTVGMGAFF
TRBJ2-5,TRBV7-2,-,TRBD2,TGTGCCAGCAGCTCAGGGCGGGAGGGCTCTACGACCCAGTACTTC,CASSSGREGSTTQYF
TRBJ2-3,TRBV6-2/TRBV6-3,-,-,TGTGCCAGCAGTTATCCGGATACGCAGTATTTT,CASSYPDTQYF
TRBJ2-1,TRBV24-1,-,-,TGTGCCACCAGTGACCGACAGGTTCTCAATGAGCAGTTCTTC,CATSDRQVLNEQFF
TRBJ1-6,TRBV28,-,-,TGTGCCAGCAGTTTACCCATAAGCTCCTATAATTCACCCCTCCACTTT,CASSLPISSYNSPLHF
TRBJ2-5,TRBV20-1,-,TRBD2,TGCCTAGCGGGGGTTGGAGAGACCCAGTACTTC,CLAGVGETQYF
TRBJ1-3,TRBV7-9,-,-,TGTGCCAGCAGCTTAGTTCGTGGGGTTGGAAACACCATATATTTT,CASSLVRGVGNTIYF
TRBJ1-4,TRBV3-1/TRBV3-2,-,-,TGTGCCAGCAGCCAACTGGGGTCCAGTGAAAAACTGTTTTTT,CASSQLGSSEKLFF
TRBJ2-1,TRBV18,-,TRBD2,TGTGCCAGCTCACCACCGGGACTAGCTTTTAATGAGCAGTTCTTC,CASSPPGLAFNEQFF
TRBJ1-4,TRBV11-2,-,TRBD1,TGTGCCAGCAGCTTTACAGGGGGAATAGATGAAAAACTGTTTTTT,CASSFTGGIDEKLFF
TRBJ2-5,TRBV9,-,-,TGTGCCAGCAGCGAGGGGGGGCAAGAGACCCAGTACTTC,CASSEGGQETQYF
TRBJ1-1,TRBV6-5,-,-,TGTGCCAGCAGTCCAGAGGGGTTGAGTACTGAAGCTTTCTTT,CASSPEGLSTEAFF
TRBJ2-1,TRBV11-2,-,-,TGTGCCAGCAGCTTAGACAGGGTTGAGCAGTTCTTC,CASSLDRVEQFF
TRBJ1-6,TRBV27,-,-,TGTGCCAGCAGTTTCTCCTCCCGGGGTATCTATAATTCACCCCTCCACTTT,CASSFSSRGIYNSPLHF
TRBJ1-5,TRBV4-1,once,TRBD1,TGCGCCAGCAGCGACCGGACTGGGACAGAGAATCAGCCCCAGCATTTT,CASSDRTGTENQPQHF
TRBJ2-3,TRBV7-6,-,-,TGTGCCAGCAGCCCCGTCGGCGGGACACGCACAGATACGCAGTATTTT,CASSPVGGTRTDTQYF
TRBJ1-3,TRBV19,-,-,TGTGCCAGTAGTATCCGGGACCTTGGAAACACCATATATTTT,CASSIRDLGNTIYF
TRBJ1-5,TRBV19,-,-,TGTGCCAGTGTCAATTTATGGAGCAATCAGCCCCAGCATTTT,CASVNLWSNQPQHF
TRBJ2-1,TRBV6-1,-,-,TGTGCCAGCAGTGAGGAGACGTCTTACAATGAGCAGTTCTTC,CASSEETSYNEQFF
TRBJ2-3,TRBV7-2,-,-,TGTGCCAGCAAACAGGGGAGGACAGATACGCAGTATTTT,CASKQGRTDTQYF
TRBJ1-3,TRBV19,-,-,TGTGCCAGTAGTATCCTAACAGGGCCTGGAAACACCATATATTTT,CASSILTGPGNTIYF
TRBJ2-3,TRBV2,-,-,TGTGCCAGCAGCAGTGGACGGAGGGGGGATACGCAGTATTTT,CASSSGRRGDTQYF
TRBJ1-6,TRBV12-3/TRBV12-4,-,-,TGTGCCAGCAGTTTAGATTATCGAGGGACCCTCCACTTT,CASSLDYRGTLHF
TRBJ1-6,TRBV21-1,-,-,TGTGCCAGCAGCCCCCCCGACAAGAGCTCCTATAATTCACCCCTCCACTTT,CASSPPDKSSYNSPLHF
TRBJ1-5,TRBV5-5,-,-,TGTGCCAGCAGCGTTGTCAAAAGGACCCCGACAGCGAGCAATCAGCCCCAGCATTTT,CASSVVKRTPTASNQPQHF
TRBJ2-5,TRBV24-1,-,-,TGTGCCACCAGTGATTTTCCTCGGGAGACCCAGTACTTC,CATSDFPRETQYF
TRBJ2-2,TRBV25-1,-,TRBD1,TGTGCCAGCAGTGATCAACAGGGGATGTGGGAGCTGTTTTTT,CASSDQQGMWELFF
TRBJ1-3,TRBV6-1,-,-,TGTGCCAGCAGTGAACAGGGGCGGTGGGGAAACACCATATATTTT,CASSEQGRWGNTIYF
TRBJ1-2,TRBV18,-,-,TGTGCCAGCTCACCCCTGGGCGGCGTAGAATATGGCTACACCTTC,CASSPLGGVEYGYTF
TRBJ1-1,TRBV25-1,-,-,TGTGCCAGCAGTGCCGATATGGGGACTGAAGCTTTCTTT,CASSADMGTEAFF
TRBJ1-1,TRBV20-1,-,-,TGCAGTGCTAGTAATTTGGAGGGGACCGAAGCTTTCTTT,CSASNLEGTEAFF